This T cell receptor (beta chain) comes out of a study of graft-versus-host responses after intestinal transplantation. Study observations and caveats: Some GvH clones were seen earlier in gut or blood, suggesting intestinal origin.

The CDR3 is 12 residues long. V dropped 6 bases and J dropped 5 bases, with 9 bases sitting between them. CDR1 and CDR2 (germline): LGHNT, FRNRAP. Repertoires were generated with immunoSEQ multiplex PCR, while TCRdb's copy carries only in-frame clones and drops some. This table has more than 65,000 clones, around 82% appearing once. To note about this clone: Antigen: not known.

The chain combines TRBV12-5 with TRBJ2-3; no definite D call. The source of this sequence is a human donor who was the organ donor for an intestinal transplant. This material consisted of unstimulated CD4+ T cells sorted from spleen or lymph node cells, taken before transplant. DNA of the CDR3: TGTGCTAGTGGGCTAGGCGAAGATACGCAGTATTTT. Residues: CASGLGEDTQYF.